Presented here are 21 T cell receptor beta chains from one specimen sequenced in a study of T cells in tumors after PD-1 blockade. This table comes from immunoSEQ multiplex PCR, and its TCRdb copy is limited to in-frame clones, with some not included. The sample has 20,000 to 25,000 clones, around 80% seen once. This material consisted of PBMCs, taken before anti-PD-1 treatment. The source of these receptors is a human donor with basal cell carcinoma.

The CDR3 sequence is CASSGRSTGSGYTF. As DNA, the CDR3 is TGTGCCAGCAGCGGGCGGAGTACGGGGTCAGGCTACACCTTC. This chain uses TRBV7-2 with TRBJ1-2; D unresolved. This CDR3 comprises 14 residues. Trimming cost V 5 bases and J 8 bases, with 18 bases left between them. CDR1 and CDR2 (germline): SGHTA, FQGNSA.

The genes are TRBV5-1 and TRBJ2-1; 9 bases are a match to TRBD2. V was pared by 2 bases and J by 13 bases, with 13 bases of the junction left unmatched. Germline V CDR1 and CDR2: SGHRS, YFSETQ. This CDR3 has 15 amino acids. The CDR3 loop reads CASSFGAGGEGQQFF. The DNA for the CDR3 is TGCGCCAGCAGCTTTGGCGCGGGAGGGGAAGGGCAACAGTTCTTC.

The chain has TRBV28 and TRBJ1-4, with unresolved D. There are 15 residues in the CDR3. The germline V gene has CDR1 MDHEN and CDR2 SYDVKM. V dropped 2 bases and J dropped 0 bases, with 7 bases sitting between them. CDR3 coding DNA: TGTGCCAGCAGTTTAGGTGGATCAACTAATGAAAAACTGTTTTTT. It specifies CASSLGGSTNEKLFF.

The V call is TRBV11-3, the J call TRBJ2-7; D is possibly TRBD1 (6 bases). From germline, CDR1 is SGHNT and CDR2 YENEEA. Deletions cut 1 base from V and 5 bases from J, with 12 bases between. The CDR3 contains 14 residues. CDR3 nucleotides: TGTGCCAGCAGCTTAGGCAGCAGGGGCCACGAGCAGTACTTC. This gives the protein CASSLGSRGHEQYF.

The chain is built from TRBV19 and TRBJ2-2, with 8 bases fitting TRBD1. After removal of 3 bases from V and 4 bases from J, the junction contained 1 base not matched to a gene. This CDR3 spans 14 amino acids. CDR1 and CDR2 (germline): LNHDA, SQIVND (reference sequence). Here the CDR3 reads CASSMTGATGELFF. The CDR3, as DNA: TGTGCCAGTAGTATGACAGGGGCCACCGGGGAGCTGTTTTTT.

The chain uses TRBV7-6 and TRBJ2-5; tentative D call: TRBD2 (6 bases). Trimming cost V 2 bases and J 4 bases, with 14 bases left between them. The CDR3 is made up of 15 amino acids. The V gene's germline CDR1 is SGHVS and CDR2 FNYEAQ. CDR3 region: CASSLTASVGETQYF. CDR3 nucleotide sequence: TGTGCCAGCAGCTTAACGGCTAGCGTGGGAGAGACCCAGTACTTC.

The rearrangement uses TRBV6-1 and TRBJ1-2; D gene uncertain. In germline, CDR1 is MNHNS, CDR2 SASEGT. V lost 3 bases and J lost 7, with 21 bases in between. CDR3 size: 16 residues. CDR3 in amino acids: CASSELRVPTSLGYTF. CDR3 DNA sequence: TGTGCCAGCAGTGAGCTTAGGGTTCCCACTTCCCTTGGCTACACCTTC.

The sample holds a few counts of this clone. The chain is built from TRBV5-1 and TRBJ2-7; either TRBD1 or TRBD2 may fit D (5 bases each). Per germline, CDR1 SGHRS and CDR2 YFSETQ. V shed 0 bases and J shed 1 base, with 8 bases lying between them. CDR3 length: 14 amino acids. Here the CDR3 reads CASSLDGGSYEQYF. The CDR3, as DNA: TGCGCCAGCAGCTTGGATGGGGGATCCTACGAGCAGTACTTC.

This clone was picked up one time. V is TRBV5-1 and J is TRBJ1-2, with 8 positions matching TRBD1. Germline trimming cut 4 bases from V and 4 bases from J; bases unmatched to any gene: 6. There are 14 residues in the CDR3. Germline assignment: CDR1 SGHRS and CDR2 YFSETQ. The CDR3 protein is CASSGTGGVYGYTF. In DNA, the CDR3 is TGCGCCAGCAGCGGAACAGGGGGGGTCTATGGCTACACCTTC.

The count of this clone is one. The rearrangement joins TRBV15 to TRBJ2-1; D perhaps matches TRBD2 (5 bases). With 1 base removed from V and 0 bases from J, the gap between germline ends came to 13 bases. From germline, CDR1 is LNHNV and CDR2 YYDKDF (reference sequence). The CDR3 runs to 17 residues. CDR3 nucleotides: TGTGCCACCAGCAGAGTAGGGCGGGTGAGCTCCTACAATGAGCAGTTCTTC. Translated, it gives CATSRVGRVSSYNEQFF.

The chain combines TRBV5-6 with TRBJ2-5; 9 bases are shared with TRBD2. V was clipped by 4 bases and J by 5 bases; unmatched bases: 12. Germline V gene data show CDR1 as SGHDT and CDR2 as YYEEEE. The length of the CDR3 is 16 residues. Here the CDR3 DNA reads TGTGCCAGCAGCCTACCATCGGCGGGAGGGGGGGAGACCCAGTACTTC. This encodes CASSLPSAGGGETQYF.

This clone was observed once. This chain joins TRBV7-2 and TRBJ1-5; no definite D call. CDR3 length: 14 residues. Looked up from germline, CDR1 is SGHTA and CDR2 is FQGNSA. Trimming shortened V by 1 base and J by 2 bases, and 6 bases separated the two germline ends. The CDR3 DNA follows: TGTGCCAGCAGCTTAGTTTCCGGCAATCAGCCCCAGCATTTT. As protein: CASSLVSGNQPQHF.

This rearrangement joins TRBV5-4 to TRBJ2-4, with D possibly TRBD1 on 6 matching bases. Germline CDR1 and CDR2: SGHNT and YYREEE (reference sequence). V lost 2 bases and J lost 0, with 9 bases in between. The CDR3 runs 15 residues. This chain's CDR3 is CASSLGQLAKNIQYF. The DNA for the CDR3 is TGTGCCAGCAGCTTAGGACAGTTAGCCAAAAACATTCAGTACTTC.

The chain employs TRBV30 and TRBJ1-4, with a tentative D call TRBD1 (5 bases). Trimming pared 0 bases from V and 5 bases from J, leaving 13 bases between. The CDR3 contains 15 residues. Germline CDR1 is GTSNPN and CDR2 is SVGIG (reference sequence). The CDR3 spells CAWSVLGRTNEKLFF. CDR3 DNA sequence: TGTGCCTGGAGTGTACTGGGACGGACGAATGAAAAACTGTTTTTT.

The chain joins TRBV3-1 (or the pseudogene TRBV3-2) to TRBJ1-4, with 8 bases matching TRBD1. Germline V gene data show CDR1 as LGHDT and CDR2 as YNNKEL (reference sequence). The CDR3 runs to 15 residues. Trimming at V came to 2 bases and at J to 5 bases, leaving 4 bases not matched to a gene. CDR3 nucleotide sequence: TGTGCCAGCAGCCAACGGGACAGGAGAAATGAAAAACTGTTTTTT. The encoded protein is CASSQRDRRNEKLFF.

The J gene is TRBJ2-6, the V gene TRBV5-1; D may be TRBD1 (7 bases). V shed 5 bases and J shed 0 bases, with 15 bases lying between them. This CDR3 is built from 17 residues. The germline gives CDR1 SGHRS, CDR2 YFSETQ. CDR3 sequence reads: CASREGASASGANVLTF. CDR3 DNA: TGCGCCAGCAGGGAGGGGGCGAGTGCCTCTGGGGCCAACGTCCTGACTTTC.

V usage is TRBV18 and J usage is TRBJ2-2, with no clear D. This CDR3 has 16 residues. Trimming pared 1 base from V and 0 bases from J, leaving 9 bases between. CDR1 KGHSH and CDR2 LQKENI come from the germline V gene. CDR3 nucleotides: TGTGCCAGCTCACCACTACAAGGATCGAACACCGGGGAGCTGTTTTTT. This translates into CASSPLQGSNTGELFF. Full variable domain (remainder filled in from reference TRBV18 and TRBJ2-2): NAGVMQNPRHLVRRRGQEARLRCSPMKGHSHVYWYRQLPEEGLKFMVYLQKENIIDESGMPKERFSAEFPKEGPSILRIQQVVRGDSAAYFCASSPLQGSNTGELFFGEGSRLTVL.

The chain recombines TRBV7-3 with TRBJ2-1, with D perhaps matching TRBD2 (5 bases). This CDR3 is 14 amino acids long. The ends were cut back, 2 bases at V and 8 bases at J, with 13 bases in the middle. The V gene's germline CDR1 is SGHTA and CDR2 FQGTGA. The CDR3 sequence is CASSLDPSSDEQFF. The CDR3 DNA follows: TGTGCCAGCAGCTTAGACCCTAGCTCGGATGAGCAGTTCTTC.

The DNA for the CDR3 is TGTGCCAGCAGCTTGAGGCGGGGAGATACGCAGTATTTT. It translates to CASSLRRGDTQYF. The chain recombines TRBV7-3 with TRBJ2-3; possible D gene TRBD2, 6 bases. Trimming removed 3 bases at V and 5 bases at J, with 9 bases between. Looked up from germline, CDR1 is SGHTA and CDR2 is FQGTGA. The CDR3 length is 13 residues.

This clone was seen a handful of times. The sample contains more than one DNA sequence encoding this CDR3. The V call is TRBV2, the J call TRBJ2-1, with D maybe TRBD2 (7 bases). Trimming removed 11 bases at V and 0 bases at J, with 29 bases between. CDR3 size: 19 residues. Germline V gene sequence: CDR1 SNHLY, CDR2 FYNNEI. In DNA, the CDR3 is TGTGCCTGCTGTGATGGGGGGGCGCGGGCGGGGAGCTCCTACAATGAGCAGTTCTTC. Its translation: CACCDGGARAGSSYNEQFF.

By share, this clone counts as medium-sized. The chain uses TRBV10-1 and TRBJ2-2; no reliable D call. V was trimmed by 4 bases and J by 10 bases, leaving 16 bases between them. The CDR3 consists of 14 residues. Germline lookup yields CDR1 WNHNN and CDR2 SYGVQD (reference sequence). The CDR3 coding sequence is TGCGCCAGCAGTGGGAAACTCGAGGTCGAGGAGCTGTTTTTT. As protein: CASSGKLEVEELFF.